The 9 T cell receptor beta chains below all came from one sample that was sequenced in a study of chemoradiotherapy in HPV16-positive cancers. Sequencing was performed with immunoSEQ multiplex PCR; in TCRdb, only in-frame clones are kept and a portion is missing. Among about 53,000 clones, under 95% were seen once, and the ten largest hold around 3.5%. The source was blood, collected from a patient who underwent chemoradiotherapy. All receptors derive from a human donor with HPV-associated anogenital cancer.

The gene calls are TRBV2 and TRBJ2-3; possibly TRBD1 for D (8 bases). In germline, CDR1 is SNHLY, CDR2 FYNNEI. Trimming took off 7 bases at V and 0 bases at J, with 17 bases between the two ends. The CDR3 covers 16 residues. The CDR3 DNA reads TGTGCCAGCAATACAGGGGGGGCCCATAGCACAGATACGCAGTATTTT. Its protein is CASNTGGAHSTDTQYF.

The V gene is TRBV5-4, the J gene TRBJ1-2, with D uncertain. The CDR3 runs 14 residues. CDR1 is SGHNT and CDR2 is YYREEE in the germline V gene (reference sequence). Trimming removed 0 bases at V and 4 bases at J, with 10 bases between. This chain's CDR3 is CASSLGPGIYGYTF. The CDR3, as DNA: TGTGCCAGCAGCTTGGGCCCGGGGATCTATGGCTACACCTTC.

This chain connects TRBV19 to TRBJ1-5; the D is unclear. This CDR3 has 14 amino acids. The germline V gene encodes CDR1 LNHDA and CDR2 SQIVND (reference sequence). Trimming removed 0 bases at V and 7 bases at J, with 10 bases between. This chain's CDR3 is CASSIDGNLQPQHF. In DNA form, the CDR3 reads TGTGCCAGTAGTATAGATGGGAACTTACAGCCCCAGCATTTT.

The J gene is TRBJ2-1, the V gene TRBV4-2; TRBD2 aligns across 7 bases. Unmatched junction bases numbered 7, after V lost 4 bases and J lost 4 bases. The CDR3 consists of 15 residues. CDR1 and CDR2 from the germline V gene are LGHNA and YNFKEQ. CDR3 bases: TGTGCCAGCAGCCCGGGGACGGGGGGATACAATGAGCAGTTCTTC. Translation: CASSPGTGGYNEQFF.

V and J are TRBV4-3 and TRBJ2-7; the D is unclear. The CDR3 totals 13 residues. The germline V gene encodes CDR1 LGHNA and CDR2 YSLEER. V dropped 0 bases and J dropped 6 bases, with 9 bases sitting between them. CDR3 residues: CASSQDRHGEQYF. CDR3 sequence (DNA): TGCGCCAGCAGCCAAGATAGACATGGCGAGCAGTACTTC.

This clone was seen once. V is TRBV4-2 and J is TRBJ2-5; D is uncertain. Germline V gene lookup returns CDR1 LGHNA and CDR2 YNFKEQ. The CDR3 extends over 14 amino acids. V shed 0 bases and J shed 5 bases, with 10 bases lying between them. For the CDR3, the DNA is TGTGCCAGCAGCCAAGAATTGATCGGGGAGACCCAGTACTTC. Translation gives CASSQELIGETQYF.

The chain joins TRBV4-2 to TRBJ2-3; D remains unclear. There are 15 residues in the CDR3. Germline values: CDR1 LGHNA, CDR2 YNFKEQ. V gave up 0 bases and J gave up 3 bases, with 10 bases separating them. The CDR3: CASSQDGEPTDTQYF. The CDR3 nucleotides read TGTGCCAGCAGCCAAGATGGAGAACCTACAGATACGCAGTATTTT.

V usage is TRBV7-2 and J usage is TRBJ2-2; 12 bases agree with TRBD2. This CDR3 has 17 residues. Germline assignment: CDR1 SGHTA and CDR2 FQGNSA. J was trimmed by 5 bases and V by 6 bases; bases with no gene match: 10. CDR3 coding DNA: TGTGCCAGCAGTCCAAGACCCGGGACTAGCGGGACCGGGGAGCTGTTTTTT. This codes for CASSPRPGTSGTGELFF.

This clone was detected once. CDR3 sequence: CASSSGRAGEQFF. CDR3 nucleotides: TGTGCCAGTAGTAGCGGGAGGGCGGGTGAGCAGTTCTTC. V and J are TRBV19 and TRBJ2-1; 9 positions agree with TRBD2. CDR3 length: 13 amino acids. Germline CDR1 LNHDA, CDR2 SQIVND (reference sequence). The V segment lost 4 bases and the J segment 9 bases; nucleotides outside the gene matches: 4.